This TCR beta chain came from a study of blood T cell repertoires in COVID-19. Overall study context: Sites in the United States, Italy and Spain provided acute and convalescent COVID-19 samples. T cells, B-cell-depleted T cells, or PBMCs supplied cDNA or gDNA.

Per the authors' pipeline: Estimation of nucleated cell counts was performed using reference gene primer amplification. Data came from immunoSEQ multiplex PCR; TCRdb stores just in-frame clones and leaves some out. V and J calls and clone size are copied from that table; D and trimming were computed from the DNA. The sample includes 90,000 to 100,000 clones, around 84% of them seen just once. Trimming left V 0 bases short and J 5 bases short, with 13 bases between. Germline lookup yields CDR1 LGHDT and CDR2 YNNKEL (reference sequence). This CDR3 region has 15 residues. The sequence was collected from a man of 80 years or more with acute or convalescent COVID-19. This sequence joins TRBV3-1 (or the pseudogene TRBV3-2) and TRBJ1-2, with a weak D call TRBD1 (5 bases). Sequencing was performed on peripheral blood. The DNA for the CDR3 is TGTGCCAGCAGCCAAGAAGGAGGGGTTCGGTATGGCTACACCTTC. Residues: CASSQEGGVRYGYTF.